This passage covers 32 T cell receptor beta chains from one sample sequenced in a study of blood T cell repertoires in COVID-19. The protocol was immunoSEQ multiplex PCR, while the TCRdb copy is restricted to in-frame clones and leaves out a portion. The sample includes approximately 200,000 clones, roughly 81% seen only once; the top ten take around 1%. The material sequenced was peripheral blood. The origin of the receptors is a middle-aged man with acute or convalescent COVID-19.

The chain has TRBV5-1 and TRBJ2-7, with 7 bases aligning to TRBD1. V dropped 3 bases and J dropped 2; count of bases not matched to a gene: 11. Germline V gives CDR1 SGHRS, CDR2 YFSETQ. CDR3 length: 16 residues. For the CDR3, the DNA is TGCGCCAGCAGCTCTGATACCGGGACAGTGGCCTACGAGCAGTACTTC. Translated, it gives CASSSDTGTVAYEQYF.

V gene TRBV29-1 combines with J gene TRBJ1-5; 10 nucleotides align to TRBD1. V trimming: 6 bases; J trimming: 4 bases; junction bases outside the gene matches: 6. The CDR3 totals 14 residues. CDR1 and CDR2 from the germline V gene are SQVTM and ANQGSEA. The CDR3: CSVGGQGRNQPQHF. The DNA for the CDR3 is TGCAGCGTCGGGGGACAGGGGAGAAATCAGCCCCAGCATTTT.

Written as DNA, the CDR3 is TGTGCCAGTAGTATCTTACAAGCAGGGGATGAAAAACTGTTTTTT. Protein product: CASSILQAGDEKLFF. V usage is TRBV19 and J usage is TRBJ1-4, with D maybe TRBD1 (6 bases). Germline lookup yields CDR1 LNHDA and CDR2 SQIVND (reference sequence). This CDR3 is built from 15 residues. Trimming took off 3 bases at V and 6 bases at J, with 14 bases between the two ends. The variable domain in full, completed from reference TRBV19 and TRBJ1-4, reads DGGITQSPKYLFRKEGQNVTLSCEQNLNHDAMYWYRQDPGQGLRLIYYSQIVNDFQKGDIAEGYSVSREKKESFPLTVTSAQKNPTAFYLCASSILQAGDEKLFFGSGTQLSVL.

The V and J genes are TRBV10-3 and TRBJ2-3; no clear D. From germline, CDR1 is ENHRY and CDR2 SYGVKD. The CDR3 extends over 11 amino acids. Trimming removed 3 bases at V and 6 bases at J, with 4 bases between. CDR3 coding DNA: TGTGCCATCAGTGAATCGGATACGCAGTATTTT. Translation gives CAISESDTQYF.

V is TRBV5-1 and J is TRBJ1-4, with D possibly TRBD1 on 6 matching bases. The CDR3 runs 14 residues. V was shortened by 2 bases and J by 3 bases, with 8 bases between the two germline ends. CDR1 and CDR2 (germline): SGHRS, YFSETQ. CDR3 amino acids: CASSLGGSNEKLFF. The CDR3 DNA reads as TGCGCCAGCAGCTTAGGGGGTTCTAATGAAAAACTGTTTTTT.

The rearrangement links TRBV5-1 to TRBJ1-1, with D possibly TRBD1 on 5 matching bases. V was pared by 4 bases and J by 1 base, with 8 bases between. Germline lookup yields CDR1 SGHRS and CDR2 YFSETQ. The CDR3 is 13 residues long. The CDR3 region has the DNA TGCGCCAGCAGCGTACAGGAGAACACTGAAGCTTTCTTT. It is translated as CASSVQENTEAFF.

The chain couples TRBV27 to TRBJ1-4; no clear D. The V end was cut by 1 base, the J end by 8 bases, with 8 bases between. Looked up from germline, CDR1 is MNHEY and CDR2 is SMNVEV (reference sequence). The CDR3 totals 13 residues. The CDR3 reads CASSLWSQEKLFF. The CDR3 nucleotides read TGTGCCAGCAGTTTATGGTCGCAGGAAAAACTGTTTTTT.

This chain links TRBV5-4 with TRBJ2-3; 9 bases match TRBD2. The J segment lost 0 bases and the V segment lost 4 bases, leaving 9 bases of the junction unmatched. The CDR3 is made up of 17 amino acids. Germline V gives CDR1 SGHNT, CDR2 YYREEE (reference sequence). The CDR3 loop reads CASSGALAGTSTDTQYF. The CDR3 DNA follows: TGTGCCAGCAGCGGCGCGCTAGCGGGGACCAGCACAGATACGCAGTATTTT. The variable domain in full, completed from reference TRBV5-4 and TRBJ2-3, reads ETGVTQSPTHLIKTRGQQVTLRCSSQSGHNTVSWYQQALGQGPQFIFQYYREEENGRGNFPPRFSGLQFPNYSSELNVNALELDDSALYLCASSGALAGTSTDTQYFGPGTRLTVL.

This clone appeared a few times. This rearrangement joins TRBV29-1 to TRBJ1-1; 7 nucleotides agree with TRBD1. Germline V gives CDR1 SQVTM, CDR2 ANQGSEA. J was trimmed by 5 bases and V by 1 base; bases with no gene match: 7. CDR3 size: 14 residues. DNA for the CDR3: TGCAGCGTTGAAGTCCGAAGGGGGCGGACTGAAGCTTTCTTT. The encoded protein is CSVEVRRGRTEAFF.

This clone has just one count. The chain carries TRBV9 and TRBJ1-2; 7 bases align to TRBD1. After removal of 4 bases from V and 7 bases from J, the junction contained 10 bases not matched to a gene. Germline V gives CDR1 SGDLS, CDR2 YYNGEE. The CDR3 spans 14 residues. The CDR3: CASSLNRGAGGYTF. Here the CDR3 DNA reads TGTGCCAGCAGCCTAAACAGGGGCGCGGGTGGCTACACCTTC. The complete variable domain, with remaining parts taken from reference TRBV9 and TRBJ1-2, reads DSGVTQTPKHLITATGQRVTLRCSPRSGDLSVYWYQQSLDQGLQFLIQYYNGEERAKGNILERFSAQQFPDLHSELNLSSLELGDSALYFCASSLNRGAGGYTFGSGTRLTVV.

V is TRBV9 and J is TRBJ1-6; D is perhaps TRBD1 (6 bases). From germline, CDR1 is SGDLS and CDR2 YYNGEE. There are 15 residues in the CDR3. Trimming pared 0 bases from V and 10 bases from J, leaving 14 bases between. The CDR3 nucleotides read TGTGCCAGCAGCGTAGAGGGGGGGAATCAATCACCCCTCCACTTT. This translates into CASSVEGGNQSPLHF.

This clone was seen a few times. This sequence joins TRBV5-1 and TRBJ1-4, with D hard to call. The CDR3 length is 13 residues. The V end was cut by 0 bases, the J end by 7 bases, with 7 bases between. Germline CDR1 reads SGHRS; CDR2 reads YFSETQ. CDR3 in DNA: TGCGCCAGCAGCTTGGAACCGGTTGAAAAACTGTTTTTT. Residues: CASSLEPVEKLFF. Using reference TRBV5-1 and TRBJ1-4 for the parts outside the CDR3, the full variable domain is KAGVTQTPRYLIKTRGQQVTLSCSPISGHRSVSWYQQTPGQGLQFLFEYFSETQRNKGNFPGRFSGRQFSNSRSEMNVSTLELGDSALYLCASSLEPVEKLFFGSGTQLSVL.

This clone was recorded only once. The V call is TRBV27, the J call TRBJ1-6, with 9 bases identical to TRBD1. The CDR3 has 14 amino acids. Germline-derived CDR1 and CDR2 are MNHEY and SMNVEV (reference sequence). Losses at the gene ends were 9 bases for V and 9 bases for J; bases not matched to a gene: 9. The CDR3 DNA is TGTGCCAGTTCCACAGGGGGCTACGGTTCACCCCTCCACTTT. Encoded protein: CASSTGGYGSPLHF.

The chain has TRBV5-1 and TRBJ2-3; D is perhaps TRBD1 (5 bases). The CDR3 spans 16 residues. Germline values: CDR1 SGHRS, CDR2 YFSETQ. V lost 1 base and J lost 1, with 13 bases in between. The CDR3 bases are TGCGCCAGCAGCTTGCCCCCCTTAGGGGGCACAGATACGCAGTATTTT. Protein product: CASSLPPLGGTDTQYF.

V gene TRBV6-5 combines with J gene TRBJ1-1; 9 nucleotides match TRBD1. Germline CDR1 and CDR2: MNHEY and SVGAGI. The CDR3 has 14 amino acids. Trimming cost V 5 bases and J 4 bases; bases outside gene matches: 5. As DNA, the CDR3 is TGTGCCAGCAGTAATGACAGGGGGATCACTGAAGCTTTCTTT. Its protein product is CASSNDRGITEAFF.

CDR3: CASSLLQGEDNEQFF. The CDR3 DNA sequence: TGCGCCAGCAGCTTGCTCCAGGGGGAGGACAATGAGCAGTTCTTC. J is TRBJ2-1 and V is TRBV5-1; a possible D gene is TRBD1 (7 bases). The V end lost 1 base, the J end lost 5 bases, and 13 bases lay between the germline ends. Germline CDR1 reads SGHRS; CDR2 reads YFSETQ. The CDR3 is made up of 15 amino acids.

This chain connects TRBV19 to TRBJ1-3, with 10 bases that match TRBD1. The CDR3 has 18 residues. The V gene end was trimmed by 2 bases and the J gene end by 0 bases; junction bases not matched to a gene: 7. Germline V gene sequence: CDR1 LNHDA, CDR2 SQIVND (reference sequence). The DNA of the CDR3 is TGTGCCAGTAGTATAAAATCCGGGACAGGGGCCTCTGGAAACACCATATATTTT. Encoded protein: CASSIKSGTGASGNTIYF.

The chain uses TRBV19 and TRBJ2-7, with 7 bases aligning to TRBD1. There are 14 residues in the CDR3. With V trimmed by 2 bases and J by 3 bases, 4 bases remained unmatched. The germline V gene has CDR1 LNHDA and CDR2 SQIVND (reference sequence). The chain's CDR3 is CASSILTGDYEQYF. Written as DNA, the CDR3 is TGTGCCAGTAGTATACTTACAGGGGACTACGAGCAGTACTTC.

The chain combines TRBV13 with TRBJ1-4; TRBD1 aligns across 9 bases. The V gene end was trimmed by 4 bases and the J gene end by 10 bases; junction bases not matched to a gene: 10. The germline V gene encodes CDR1 PRHDT and CDR2 FYEKMQ (reference sequence). The CDR3 runs to 15 residues. DNA of the CDR3: TGTGCCAGCAGCTCGCCGGGACAGGGAGAAGGAAAACTGTTTTTT. Translated, it gives CASSSPGQGEGKLFF.

The V call is TRBV6-5, the J call TRBJ1-2; 7 bases align to TRBD1. There are 14 residues in the CDR3. Trimming at V came to 6 bases and at J to 3 bases, leaving 7 bases not matched to a gene. Looked up from germline, CDR1 is MNHEY and CDR2 is SVGAGI. This CDR3 is CASRPTGRYYGYTF. CDR3 in DNA: TGTGCCAGCAGGCCGACAGGGCGCTACTATGGCTACACCTTC.

The chain uses TRBV28 and TRBJ2-1; 10 nucleotides agree with TRBD1. Germline V CDR1 and CDR2: MDHEN, SYDVKM. CDR3 length equals 19 residues. V lost 5 bases, J lost 2 bases, and 15 bases stayed unmatched. The CDR3 DNA follows: TGTGCCAGCAGTCCCACGAACCGCCGGGACAGGGGCCCCTACAATGAGCAGTTCTTC. Protein sequence: CASSPTNRRDRGPYNEQFF. Filled out from reference TRBV28 and TRBJ2-1, the complete variable domain reads DVKVTQSSRYLVKRTGEKVFLECVQDMDHENMFWYRQDPGLGLRLIYFSYDVKMKEKGDIPEGYSVSREKKERFSLILESASTNQTSMYLCASSPTNRRDRGPYNEQFFGPGTRLTVL.

The rearrangement links TRBV4-2 to TRBJ1-2; D perhaps matches TRBD1 (6 bases). CDR3 size: 13 residues. The germline CDR1 and CDR2 sequences are LGHNA and YNFKEQ. CDR3: CAAAGVYKDGYTF. As DNA, the CDR3 is TGTGCTGCGGCAGGGGTGTATAAAGATGGCTACACCTTC.

J is TRBJ2-7 and V is TRBV9; 9 nucleotides agree with TRBD1. The V gene end was trimmed by 4 bases and the J gene end by 5 bases; junction bases not matched to a gene: 10. Germline V CDR1 and CDR2: SGDLS, YYNGEE. The CDR3 runs 15 residues. CDR3 loop: CASSLRTGAVDEQYF. CDR3 nucleotide sequence: TGTGCCAGCAGCTTAAGGACAGGGGCTGTCGACGAGCAGTACTTC.

The chain links TRBV14 to TRBJ2-2; 7 nucleotides match TRBD1. The CDR3 extends over 14 amino acids. Germline V lookup: CDR1 SGHDN, CDR2 FVKESK. The trim removed 3 bases at V and 3 bases at J, leaving 1 base unmatched. In DNA, the CDR3 is TGTGCCAGCAGCCAGGGACAGTACACCGGGGAGCTGTTTTTT. Its translation: CASSQGQYTGELFF.

V is TRBV2 and J is TRBJ1-1; 11 bases agree with TRBD1. The CDR3 is made up of 15 amino acids. Trimming removed 2 bases from V and 4 bases from J; junction bases left unmatched: 3. Germline V gives CDR1 SNHLY, CDR2 FYNNEI. CDR3 DNA: TGTGCCAGCAGTGAATGGGGACAGGGGGGCACTGAAGCTTTCTTT. It specifies CASSEWGQGGTEAFF.

The chain carries TRBV18 and TRBJ1-3, with TRBD1 matching 9 bases. In germline, CDR1 is KGHSH, CDR2 LQKENI. Trimming cost V 5 bases and J 2 bases; bases outside gene matches: 4. The CDR3 has 15 residues. The CDR3 spells CASSDRDRAGNTIYF. In nucleotides, the CDR3 is TGTGCCAGCTCAGACCGGGACAGGGCTGGAAACACCATATATTTT.

The chain carries TRBV20-1 and TRBJ1-4; possibly TRBD1 for D (5 bases). Per the germline V gene, CDR1 is DFQATT and CDR2 is SNEGSKA (reference sequence). The CDR3 length is 10 residues. The germline V and J ends were trimmed by 6 bases and 11 bases, with 10 bases remaining between them. CDR3 bases: TGCAGTGCCCCTCAGGGTAAACTGTTTTTT. Its translation is CSAPQGKLFF.

V is TRBV7-8 and J is TRBJ2-7; TRBD1 matches at 11 bases. Per the germline V gene, CDR1 is SGHVS and CDR2 is FQNEAQ. J was trimmed by 0 bases and V by 5 bases; bases with no gene match: 9. The length of the CDR3 is 17 residues. The CDR3 here is CASSPRKGQGDSYEQYF. As DNA, the CDR3 is TGTGCCAGCAGCCCACGTAAGGGACAGGGGGACTCCTACGAGCAGTACTTC. The complete variable domain, with remaining parts taken from reference TRBV7-8 and TRBJ2-7, reads GAGVSQSPRYKVAKRGQDVALRCDPISGHVSLFWYQQALGQGPEFLTYFQNEAQLDKSGLPSDRFFAERPEGSVSTLKIQRTQQEDSAVYLCASSPRKGQGDSYEQYFGPGTRLTVT.

This chain uses TRBV6-6 with TRBJ1-4; TRBD1 matches at 7 bases. Germline CDR1 and CDR2: MNHNY and SVGAGI (reference sequence). J lost 8 bases, V lost 2 bases, and 8 bases had no gene match. The CDR3 length is 15 residues. CDR3 coding DNA: TGTGCCAGCAGTTACCCCGGACAGGCCACCGAAAAACTGTTTTTT. Its protein is CASSYPGQATEKLFF.

V gene TRBV4-1 combines with J gene TRBJ1-1; no definite D call. Trimming cost V 1 base and J 4 bases, with 13 bases left between them. The CDR3 totals 15 residues. Germline assignment: CDR1 MGHRA and CDR2 YSYEKL. CDR3 bases: TGCGCCAGCAGCCAAGTATCTCCCCGGGGCACTGAAGCTTTCTTT. This translates into CASSQVSPRGTEAFF.

The rearrangement links TRBV3-1 (or the pseudogene TRBV3-2) to TRBJ2-1; 9 positions match TRBD2. The V gene's germline CDR1 is LGHDT and CDR2 YNNKEL (reference sequence). V dropped 4 bases and J dropped 5; count of bases not matched to a gene: 6. The CDR3 consists of 15 residues. The CDR3 bases are TGTGCCAGCAGCCGCATAGCGGGAGCTAACAATGAGCAGTTCTTC. It codes for CASSRIAGANNEQFF.

The rearrangement joins TRBV7-2 to TRBJ1-2, with D maybe TRBD1 (6 bases). This CDR3 has 14 amino acids. Trimming cost V 5 bases and J 0 bases, with 10 bases left between them. Per the germline V gene, CDR1 is SGHTA and CDR2 is FQGNSA. The CDR3 DNA is TGTGCCAGCAGCCCGAACAGGGCTAACTATGGCTACACCTTC. Translated, it gives CASSPNRANYGYTF.